Below, 8 T cell receptor beta chains from the same sample are listed, as sequenced in a study of blood T cell repertoires in COVID-19. TCRdb's table, derived via immunoSEQ multiplex PCR, lists solely in-frame clones and lacks some. Here the sample spans approximately 240,000 clones, around 90% being singletons. Sequencing input: PBMCs or T cells enriched from blood (not recorded which). Receptors were obtained from a woman in her twenties or thirties with acute COVID-19.

The rearrangement uses TRBV28 and TRBJ2-7; TRBD1 matches 7 bases. J lost 2 bases, V lost 6 bases, and 10 bases had no gene match. Germline loops: CDR1 MDHEN, CDR2 SYDVKM. CDR3 size: 15 residues. The CDR3 nucleotides read TGTGCCAGCAGAGAGACAGGGTCGAACGCCTACGAGCAGTACTTC. Translating gives CASRETGSNAYEQYF.

The chain joins TRBV19 to TRBJ1-3, with 8 bases that match TRBD1. The trim removed 6 bases at V and 7 bases at J, leaving 8 bases unmatched. From germline, CDR1 is LNHDA and CDR2 SQIVND (reference sequence). This CDR3 contains 14 residues. In DNA form, the CDR3 reads TGTGCCAGTAGCGGACAGGGAAGAGGGAACACCATATATTTT. This sequence encodes CASSGQGRGNTIYF.

This clone showed up just a few times. V gene TRBV5-1 combines with J gene TRBJ2-7; unclear D gene. Germline values: CDR1 SGHRS, CDR2 YFSETQ. The CDR3 is 13 amino acids. Trimming cost V 5 bases and J 5 bases, with 14 bases left between them. The CDR3 reads CASSGLGWDEQYF. CDR3 nucleotides: TGCGCCAGCAGTGGGCTTGGGTGGGACGAGCAGTACTTC.

The chain couples TRBV7-6 to TRBJ2-1, with TRBD2 as a possible D gene (6 bases). CDR3 length equals 16 residues. Trimming removed 3 bases at V and 7 bases at J, with 19 bases between. Per germline, CDR1 SGHVS and CDR2 FNYEAQ. CDR3 DNA: TGTGCCAGCAGCTTTTTCCAGGGAGGCGGAGGTAATGAGCAGTTCTTC. Residues: CASSFFQGGGGNEQFF.

This chain links TRBV12-3 or TRBV12-4 with TRBJ2-5; D unclear. The length of the CDR3 is 11 residues. Trimming left V 8 bases short and J 5 bases short, with 9 bases between. The CDR3 protein is CASRLFETQYF. DNA of the CDR3: TGTGCCAGCCGCCTATTTGAGACCCAGTACTTC.

This chain links TRBV3-1 (or the pseudogene TRBV3-2) with TRBJ1-6; 7 bases are shared with TRBD1. Germline V lookup: CDR1 LGHDT, CDR2 YNNKEL (reference sequence). V shed 2 bases and J 5 bases; nucleotides not matched to a gene: 15. This CDR3 has 19 amino acids. CDR3 coding DNA: TGTGCCAGCAGCCAAAGGGTTATTAATTCCGGGACAGATAATTCACCCCTCCACTTT. Amino acids: CASSQRVINSGTDNSPLHF.

The rearrangement joins TRBV7-3 to TRBJ2-1, with TRBD2 matching 11 bases. V gave up 4 bases and J gave up 2 bases; unmatched junction bases: 16. Germline V lookup: CDR1 SGHTA, CDR2 FQGTGA. The CDR3 loop spans 20 amino acids. The CDR3 coding sequence is TGTGCCAGCAGCTCCCGGACTAGCGGGCCGGGTGAAGGAACCTACAATGAGCAGTTCTTC. It translates to CASSSRTSGPGEGTYNEQFF.

V gene TRBV7-2 combines with J gene TRBJ2-1; 9 nucleotides match TRBD2. This CDR3 comprises 14 residues. V gave up 3 bases and J gave up 7 bases; unmatched junction bases: 4. Germline values: CDR1 SGHTA, CDR2 FQGNSA. The CDR3 bases are TGTGCCAGCAGCTTTACTAGCGGGCCGAATGAGCAGTTCTTC. It translates to CASSFTSGPNEQFF.